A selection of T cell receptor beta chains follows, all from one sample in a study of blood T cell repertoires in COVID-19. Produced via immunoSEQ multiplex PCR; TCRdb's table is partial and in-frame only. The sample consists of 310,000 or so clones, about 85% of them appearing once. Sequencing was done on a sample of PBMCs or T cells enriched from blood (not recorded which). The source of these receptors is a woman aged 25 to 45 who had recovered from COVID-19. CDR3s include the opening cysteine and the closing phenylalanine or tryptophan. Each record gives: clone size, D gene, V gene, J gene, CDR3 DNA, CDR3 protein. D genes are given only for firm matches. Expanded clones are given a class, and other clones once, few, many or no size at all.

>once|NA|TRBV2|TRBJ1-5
TGTGCCAGCGGGCAGACTAATAGCAATCAGCCCCAGCATTTT
CASGQTNSNQPQHF
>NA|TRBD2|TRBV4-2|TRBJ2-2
TGTGCCAGCAGCCAAGGTGGGAGGGAGGCCGGGGAGCTGTTTTTT
CASSQGGREAGELFF
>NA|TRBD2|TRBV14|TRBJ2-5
TGTGCCAGCAGCCAAGTACGGGGGGGACAAGAGACCCAGTACTTC
CASSQVRGGQETQYF
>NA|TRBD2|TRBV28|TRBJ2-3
TGTGCCAGCAGTCCAGCGGGGGCTGCCGATACGCAGTATTTT
CASSPAGAADTQYF
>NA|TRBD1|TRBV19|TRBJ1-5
TGTGCCAGTAGTCTCTGGACAGGGGAAAATCAGCCCCAGCATTTT
CASSLWTGENQPQHF
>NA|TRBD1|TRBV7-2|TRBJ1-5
TGTGCCAGCAGCTCCACAGGGGCCCCGAATCAGCCCCAGCATTTT
CASSSTGAPNQPQHF
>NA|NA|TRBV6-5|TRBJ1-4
TGTGCCAGCAGTTACTCGGGAGGGGGGGTAGGTGGAAAACTGTTTTTT
CASSYSGGGVGGKLFF
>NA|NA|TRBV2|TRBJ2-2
TGTGCTTGGGGGGATTTCGCGAACACCGGGGAGCTGTTTTTT
CAWGDFANTGELFF
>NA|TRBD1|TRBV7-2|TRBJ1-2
TGTGCCGCCCAGGGACAGGGGAACTATGGCTACACCTTC
CAAQGQGNYGYTF
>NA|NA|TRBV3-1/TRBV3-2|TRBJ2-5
TGTGCCAGCAGCCAAATGATCCTACAAGAGACCCAGTACTTC
CASSQMILQETQYF
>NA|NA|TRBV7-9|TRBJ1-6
TGTGCCAGCAGCCTAAGTGGGGCCGAGAATTCACCCCTCCACTTT
CASSLSGAENSPLHF
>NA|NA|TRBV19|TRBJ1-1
TGTGCCAGTAGTGAGGGATGGACTGAAGCTTTCTTT
CASSEGWTEAFF
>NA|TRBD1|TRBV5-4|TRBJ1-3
TGTGCCAGCAGCGGCGGGGACAGGGGAATTGGAAACACCATATATTTT
CASSGGDRGIGNTIYF
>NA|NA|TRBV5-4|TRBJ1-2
TGTGCCAGCAGCCGAGGGGAGGGGACAAACTATGGCTACACCTTC
CASSRGEGTNYGYTF
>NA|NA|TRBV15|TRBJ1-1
TGTGCCACCAGCAGAGATCTTCTGGTATCGGAGACTGAAGCTTTCTTT
CATSRDLLVSETEAFF
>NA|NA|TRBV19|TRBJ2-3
TGTGCCACCCGAGGCCCCGGGGCAGATACGCAGTATTTT
CATRGPGADTQYF
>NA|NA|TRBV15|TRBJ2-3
TGTGCCACCAGCACCTCGACTCCGGCGGGGACGCAGTATTTT
CATSTSTPAGTQYF
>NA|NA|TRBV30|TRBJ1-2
TGTGCCTGGAGCCTACAGGGAAATGGCTACACCTTC
CAWSLQGNGYTF
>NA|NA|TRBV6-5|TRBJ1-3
TGTGCCAGCAGGGAGTCACCGGGTGCTGGAAACACCATATATTTT
CASRESPGAGNTIYF
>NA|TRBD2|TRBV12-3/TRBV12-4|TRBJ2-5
TGTGCCAGCAGTTTAGTGCTAGCGGGGACCCAGTACTTC
CASSLVLAGTQYF
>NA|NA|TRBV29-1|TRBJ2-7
TGCAGCGGTGGACGGGCAGGGGACGAGCAGTACTTC
CSGGRAGDEQYF
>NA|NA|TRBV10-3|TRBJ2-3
TGTGCCATCAGGGCCCGTGGAGGGGGGGACACAGATACGCAGTATTTT
CAIRARGGGDTDTQYF
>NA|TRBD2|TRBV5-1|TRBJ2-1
TGCGCCAGCAGCCGGACTAGCGGGGAGGTCAATGAGCAGTTCTTC
CASSRTSGEVNEQFF
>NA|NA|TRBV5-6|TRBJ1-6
TGTGCCAGCAGCTTGTATGCTTCGGGATTTTCCTATAATTCACCCCTCCACTTT
CASSLYASGFSYNSPLHF
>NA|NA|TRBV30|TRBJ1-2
TGTGCCTGGAATCAAGGACGGGAAGGCTACACCTTC
CAWNQGREGYTF
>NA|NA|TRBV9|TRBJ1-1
TGTGCCAGCAGCGTAGGCGGCAGCCCCATGAACACTGAAGCTTTCTTT
CASSVGGSPMNTEAFF
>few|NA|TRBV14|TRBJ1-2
TGTGCCAGCAGCCAAGCCAGCTATGGCTACACCTTC
CASSQASYGYTF
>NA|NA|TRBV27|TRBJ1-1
TGTGCCAGCAGTTTATTAGGGGGTAAGAACACTGAAGCTTTCTTT
CASSLLGGKNTEAFF
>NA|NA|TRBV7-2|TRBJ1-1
TGTGCCAGCAGCTTAGGTCGGGGGGGCAAGGGCACTGAAGCTTTCTTT
CASSLGRGGKGTEAFF
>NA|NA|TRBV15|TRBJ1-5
TGTGCCACCAGCGTACGGGGGAATCAGCCCCAGCATTTT
CATSVRGNQPQHF
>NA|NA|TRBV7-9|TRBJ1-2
TGTGCCAGCAGCCGCGGCCCCCTCTATGGCTACACCTTC
CASSRGPLYGYTF
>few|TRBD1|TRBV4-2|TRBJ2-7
TGTGCCAGCAGCCGTGGACAGGGCCCCTACGAGCAGTACTTC
CASSRGQGPYEQYF
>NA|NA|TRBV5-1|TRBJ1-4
TGCGCCAGCAGCTTGACCGGACAGATCACTAATGAAAAACTGTTTTTT
CASSLTGQITNEKLFF
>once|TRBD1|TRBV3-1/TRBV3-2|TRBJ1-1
TGTGCCAGCAGCCAAGGGGGAACAGGGGGAAGAACTGAAGCTTTCTTT
CASSQGGTGGRTEAFF
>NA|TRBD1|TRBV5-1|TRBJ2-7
TGCGCCAGCAGCTTGGGGACAGGTAGATACGAGCAGTACTTC
CASSLGTGRYEQYF
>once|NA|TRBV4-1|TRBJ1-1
TGCGCCAGCAGCCAAGTACAGGACACTGAAGCTTTCTTT
CASSQVQDTEAFF
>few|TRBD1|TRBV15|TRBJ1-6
TGTGCCACCAGCAGAGTAGTAGGGACAGGGAGTTCACCCCTCCACTTT
CATSRVVGTGSSPLHF
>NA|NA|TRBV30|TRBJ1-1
TGTGCCCTCAGTATGAACACTGAAGCTTTCTTT
CALSMNTEAFF
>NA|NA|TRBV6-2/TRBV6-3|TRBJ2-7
TGTGCCAGCAGTTACTCGGCCCGGGTGAGGTCCTACGAGCAGTACTTC
CASSYSARVRSYEQYF
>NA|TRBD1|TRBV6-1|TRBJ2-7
TGTGCCAGCAGTGAAATCTCGACAGGGAGTAGCTACGAGCAGTACTTC
CASSEISTGSSYEQYF
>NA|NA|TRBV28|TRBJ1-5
TGTGCCAGCAGCCAGGGGTTTCGGATATTATTTAATCAGCCCCAGCATTTT
CASSQGFRILFNQPQHF
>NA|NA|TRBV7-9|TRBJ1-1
TGTGCCAGCAGCTTGGGATGGGGGGCTGAAGCTTTCTTT
CASSLGWGAEAFF
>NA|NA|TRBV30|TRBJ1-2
TGTGCCTGGAGCGGGACACTCTATGGCTACACCTTC
CAWSGTLYGYTF
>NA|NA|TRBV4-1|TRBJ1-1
TGCGCCAGCAGCCAACCTACACAGGGATTGAACACTGAAGCTTTCTTT
CASSQPTQGLNTEAFF
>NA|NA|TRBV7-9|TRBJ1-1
TGTGCCAGCAGCTTAGCGGAGGGGATGAACACTGAAGCTTTCTTT
CASSLAEGMNTEAFF
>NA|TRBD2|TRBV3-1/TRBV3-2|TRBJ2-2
TGTGCCAGCAGCCATCCTAGCGGGGGGGTGGACACCGGGGAGCTGTTTTTT
CASSHPSGGVDTGELFF
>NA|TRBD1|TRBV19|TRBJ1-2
TGTGCCAGTAGACTCGACAGGGACGGGTATGGCTACACCTTC
CASRLDRDGYGYTF
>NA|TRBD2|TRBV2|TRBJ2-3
TGTGCCAGCAGTGAGACTAGCGGGGGAACTAGCACAGATACGCAGTATTTT
CASSETSGGTSTDTQYF
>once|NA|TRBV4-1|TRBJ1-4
TGCGCCAGCAGCCAATCAGGGGCAACTAATGAAAAACTGTTTTTT
CASSQSGATNEKLFF
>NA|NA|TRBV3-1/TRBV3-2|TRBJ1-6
TGTGCCAGCAGCCAAGCATTGGGGGCTGGGGCGAATTCACCCCTCCACTTT
CASSQALGAGANSPLHF
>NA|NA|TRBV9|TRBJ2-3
TGTGCCAGCAGCGTCTTCTTCGGGGGAAGCACAGATACGCAGTATTTT
CASSVFFGGSTDTQYF
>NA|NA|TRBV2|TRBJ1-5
TGTGCCAGCAGGGGCGGCAATCAGCCCCAGCATTTT
CASRGGNQPQHF
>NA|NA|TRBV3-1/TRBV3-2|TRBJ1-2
TGTGCCAGCAGCCAAGGGGGCCCTAACTATGGCTACACCTTC
CASSQGGPNYGYTF
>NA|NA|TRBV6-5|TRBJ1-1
TGTGCCAGCAGGTGGACTCTAAAGAACACTGAAGCTTTCTTT
CASRWTLKNTEAFF
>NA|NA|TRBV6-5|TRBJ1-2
TGTGCCAGCAGTTCCTTCGCTCCAGTGGTGCATGGCTACACCTTC
CASSSFAPVVHGYTF
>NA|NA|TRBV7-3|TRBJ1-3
TGTGCCAGCAGCCCCGGTTCCGGGGCTGGAAACACCATATATTTT
CASSPGSGAGNTIYF